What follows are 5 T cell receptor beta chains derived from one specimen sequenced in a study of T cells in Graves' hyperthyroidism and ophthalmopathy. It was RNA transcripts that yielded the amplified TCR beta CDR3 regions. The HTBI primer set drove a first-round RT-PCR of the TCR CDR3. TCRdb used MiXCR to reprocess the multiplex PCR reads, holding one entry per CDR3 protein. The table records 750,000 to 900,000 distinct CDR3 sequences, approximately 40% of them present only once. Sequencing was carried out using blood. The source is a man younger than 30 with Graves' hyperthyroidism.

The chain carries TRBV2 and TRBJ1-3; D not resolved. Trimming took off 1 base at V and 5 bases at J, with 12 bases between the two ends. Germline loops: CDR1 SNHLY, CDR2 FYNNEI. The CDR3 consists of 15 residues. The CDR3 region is CASSEGTLRRNTIYF. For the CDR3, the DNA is TGTGCCAGCAGTGAAGGGACGCTGCGACGAAACACCATATATTTT.

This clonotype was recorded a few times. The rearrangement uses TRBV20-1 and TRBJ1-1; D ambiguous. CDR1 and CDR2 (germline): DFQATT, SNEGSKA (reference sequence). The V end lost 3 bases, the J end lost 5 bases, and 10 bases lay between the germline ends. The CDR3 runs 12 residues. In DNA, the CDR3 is TGCAGTGCTAGTGGTGGGGTAACTGAAGCTTTCTTT. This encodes CSASGGVTEAFF.

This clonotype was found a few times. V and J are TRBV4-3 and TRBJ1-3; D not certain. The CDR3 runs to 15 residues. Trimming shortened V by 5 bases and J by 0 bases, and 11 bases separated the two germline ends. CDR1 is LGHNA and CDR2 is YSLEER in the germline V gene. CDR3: CASSSGPLSGNTIYF. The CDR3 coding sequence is TGCGCCAGCAGCTCAGGTCCCCTCTCTGGAAACACCATATATTTT.

CDR3 amino acids: CASSGGRKAQYF. Written as DNA, the CDR3 is TGTGCCAGCAGCGGGGGTCGGAAGGCCCAGTACTTC. The chain combines TRBV7-9 with TRBJ2-5; D may match TRBD1 or TRBD2 (5 bases each). This CDR3 has 12 residues. Germline CDR1 SEHNR, CDR2 FQNEAQ (reference sequence). The V end was cut by 5 bases, the J end by 9 bases, with 13 bases between.

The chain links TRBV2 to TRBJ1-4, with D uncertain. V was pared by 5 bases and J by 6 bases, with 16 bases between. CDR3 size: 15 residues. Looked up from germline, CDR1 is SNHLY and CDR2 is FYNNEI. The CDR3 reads CASSYKRNPDEKLFF. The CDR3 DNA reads TGTGCCAGCAGTTACAAGAGGAACCCGGATGAAAAACTGTTTTTT.